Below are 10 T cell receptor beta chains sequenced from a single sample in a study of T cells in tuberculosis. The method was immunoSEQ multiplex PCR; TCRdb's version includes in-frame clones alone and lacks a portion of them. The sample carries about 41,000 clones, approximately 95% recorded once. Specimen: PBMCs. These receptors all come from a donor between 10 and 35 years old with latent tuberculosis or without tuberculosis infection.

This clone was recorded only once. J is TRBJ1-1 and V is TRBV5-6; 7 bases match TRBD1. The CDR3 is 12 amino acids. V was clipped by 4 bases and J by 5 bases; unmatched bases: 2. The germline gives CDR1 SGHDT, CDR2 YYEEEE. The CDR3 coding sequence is TGTGCCAGCAGCCCCAGGGGGACTGAAGCTTTCTTT. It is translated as CASSPRGTEAFF.

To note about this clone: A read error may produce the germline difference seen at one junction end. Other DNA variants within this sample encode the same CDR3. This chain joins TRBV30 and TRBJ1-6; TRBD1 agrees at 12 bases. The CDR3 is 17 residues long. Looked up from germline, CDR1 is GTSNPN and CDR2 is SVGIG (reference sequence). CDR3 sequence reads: CAWSVLGTGGRGSPLHF. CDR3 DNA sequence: TGTGCTTGGAGTGTACTGGGGACAGGGGGCCGTGGTTCACCCCTCCACTTT.

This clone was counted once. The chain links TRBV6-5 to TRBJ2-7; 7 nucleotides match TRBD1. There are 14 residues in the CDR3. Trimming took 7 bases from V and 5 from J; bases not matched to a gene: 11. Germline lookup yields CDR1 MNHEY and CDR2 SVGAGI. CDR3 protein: CASTPLTGTHEQYF. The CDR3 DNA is TGTGCCAGCACTCCCCTGACAGGGACCCACGAGCAGTACTTC.

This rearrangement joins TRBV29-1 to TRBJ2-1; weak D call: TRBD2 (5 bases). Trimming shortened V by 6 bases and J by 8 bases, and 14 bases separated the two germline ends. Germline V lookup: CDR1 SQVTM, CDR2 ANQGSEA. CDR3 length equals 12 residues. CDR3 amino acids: CSVDAEGDEQFF. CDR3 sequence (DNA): TGCAGCGTAGACGCCGAGGGTGATGAGCAGTTCTTC.

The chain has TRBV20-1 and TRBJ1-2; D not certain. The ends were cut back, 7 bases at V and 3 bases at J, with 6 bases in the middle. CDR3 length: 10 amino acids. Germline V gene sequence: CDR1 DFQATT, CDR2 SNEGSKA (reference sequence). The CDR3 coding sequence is TGCAGTGTATGGCACTATGGCTACACCTTC. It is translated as CSVWHYGYTF.

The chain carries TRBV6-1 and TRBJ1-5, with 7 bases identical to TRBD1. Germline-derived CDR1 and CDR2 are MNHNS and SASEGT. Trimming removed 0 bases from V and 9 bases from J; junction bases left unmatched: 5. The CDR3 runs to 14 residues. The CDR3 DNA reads TGTGCCAGCAGTGAAGCGCTCAGGGGGATGCCCCAGCATTTT. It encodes CASSEALRGMPQHF.

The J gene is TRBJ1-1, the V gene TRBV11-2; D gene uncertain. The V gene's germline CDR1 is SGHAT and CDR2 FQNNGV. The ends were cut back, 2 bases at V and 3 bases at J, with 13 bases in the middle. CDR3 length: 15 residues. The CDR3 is CASSLRRWWDTEAFF. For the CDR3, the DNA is TGTGCCAGCAGCTTAAGGCGGTGGTGGGACACTGAAGCTTTCTTT.

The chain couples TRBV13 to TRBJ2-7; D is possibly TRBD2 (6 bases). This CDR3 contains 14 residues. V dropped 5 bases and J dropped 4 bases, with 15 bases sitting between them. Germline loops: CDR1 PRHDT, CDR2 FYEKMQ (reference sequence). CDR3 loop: CASSPKRRAYEQYF. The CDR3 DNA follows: TGTGCCAGCAGCCCTAAGAGGAGGGCGTACGAGCAGTACTTC.

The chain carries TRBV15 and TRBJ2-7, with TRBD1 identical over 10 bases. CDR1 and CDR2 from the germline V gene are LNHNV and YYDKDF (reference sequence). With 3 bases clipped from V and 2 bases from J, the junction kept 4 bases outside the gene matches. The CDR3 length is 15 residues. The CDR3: CATSREDRGPYEQYF. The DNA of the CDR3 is TGTGCCACCAGCAGGGAAGACAGGGGGCCCTACGAGCAGTACTTC.

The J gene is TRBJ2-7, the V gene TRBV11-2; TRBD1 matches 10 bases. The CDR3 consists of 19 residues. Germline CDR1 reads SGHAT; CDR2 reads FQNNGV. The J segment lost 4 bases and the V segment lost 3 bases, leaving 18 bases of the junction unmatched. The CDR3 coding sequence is TGTGCCAGCAGCTTGGGACGCCCTAAGACAGGGGGCTACAAGTACGAGCAGTACTTC. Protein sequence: CASSLGRPKTGGYKYEQYF.